Detailed here is one TCR beta chain. Its antigen remains unknown. TCRdb reprocessed the 5' RACE reads, with one entry per CDR3 protein and no DNA. This table lists fewer than 300,000 distinct CDR3 sequences. These data belong to a study of T cells expressing NK-cell markers. Study-wide findings and caveats: Expanded clones of NKG2C+ T cells had an unclear HCMV specificity.

Germline assignment: CDR1 MNHEY and CDR2 SVGAGI. This CDR3 is built from 12 residues. What was sequenced was blood T cells: a sorted CD56 or NKG2C T cell subset, CD4+ or CD8+ T cells, or bulk PBMC T cells (not recorded which). This TCR came from a woman aged 18-70 years in good health. The V gene is TRBV6-5, the J gene TRBJ2-7. The CDR3 sequence is CASSYSRYEQYF.